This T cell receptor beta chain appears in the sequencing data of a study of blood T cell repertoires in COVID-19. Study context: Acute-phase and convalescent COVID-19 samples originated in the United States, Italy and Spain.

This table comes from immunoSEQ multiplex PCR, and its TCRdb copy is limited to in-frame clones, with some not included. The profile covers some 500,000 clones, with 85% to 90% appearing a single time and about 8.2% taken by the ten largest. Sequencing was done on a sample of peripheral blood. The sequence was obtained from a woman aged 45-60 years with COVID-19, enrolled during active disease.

The CDR3 sequence is CAIAGDWNTEAFF. CDR3 sequence (DNA): TGTGCCATCGCCGGGGACTGGAACACTGAAGCTTTCTTT. The chain uses TRBV10-3 and TRBJ1-1; D is perhaps TRBD1 (5 bases). Germline loops: CDR1 ENHRY, CDR2 SYGVKD. The CDR3 consists of 13 residues. V lost 8 bases, J lost 1 base, and 11 bases lay in between.